This T cell receptor (beta chain) was identified during a study of T cell responses to AZD1222 COVID-19 vaccine. From germline, CDR1 is LNHNV and CDR2 YYDKDF (reference sequence). The germline V and J ends were trimmed by 1 base and 0 bases, with 9 bases remaining between them. This CDR3 spans 15 amino acids. The protocol was immunoSEQ multiplex PCR, while the TCRdb copy is restricted to in-frame clones and leaves out a portion. The sample lists approximately 88,000 clones, about nine tenths seen once, with about 5% in the top ten. The V gene is TRBV15, the J gene TRBJ2-5, with a weak D call TRBD1 (5 bases). The TCR originated in an adult who received the AZD1222 COVID-19 vaccine. The sample consisted of peripheral blood, taken 28 days after the second AZD1222 dose. CDR3 loop: CATSRVPGYQETQYF. The CDR3 nucleotides read TGTGCCACCAGCAGAGTTCCAGGGTACCAAGAGACCCAGTACTTC.